Listed below are T cell receptor beta chains from one sample, sequenced in a study of blood T cell repertoires in COVID-19. Repertoires were generated with immunoSEQ multiplex PCR, while TCRdb's copy carries only in-frame clones and drops some. The sample lists 170,000 or so clones; roughly 84% were seen once. What was sequenced was peripheral blood. The receptors shown here come from a man aged 18 to 29 with active or convalescent COVID-19. CDR3s include the opening cysteine and the closing phenylalanine or tryptophan. D genes are given only for firm matches. For some rows the clone size is stated as once, few or many, or as a class when expanded; others skip it.

len	abundance	d_gene	v_gene	j_gene	CDR3aa	CDR3nt
14	NA	TRBD2	TRBV9	TRBJ2-7	CASSESGSPYEQYF	TGTGCCAGCAGCGAAAGCGGGAGTCCCTACGAGCAGTACTTC
14	NA	NA	TRBV6-5	TRBJ2-4	CASSDGGPWNIQYF	TGTGCCAGCAGCGACGGGGGGCCGTGGAACATTCAGTACTTC
15	NA	NA	TRBV27	TRBJ2-3	CASSLTGDNTDTQYF	TGTGCCAGCAGTCTGACCGGAGATAACACAGATACGCAGTATTTT
13	NA	NA	TRBV28	TRBJ2-7	CASRRGFSYEQYF	TGTGCCAGCAGGAGGGGGTTCTCCTACGAGCAGTACTTC
14	few	NA	TRBV6-6	TRBJ2-2	CASNPLAVSGELFF	TGTGCCAGCAACCCACTAGCCGTAAGCGGGGAGCTGTTTTTT
14	few	NA	TRBV15	TRBJ1-3	CATTSQLGRNTIYF	TGTGCCACCACCTCTCAGCTTGGGCGAAACACCATATATTTT
14	NA	NA	TRBV2	TRBJ1-5	CASRAVWSNQPQHF	TGTGCCAGCAGGGCTGTTTGGAGCAATCAGCCCCAGCATTTT
13	NA	NA	TRBV28	TRBJ1-2	CASTLGGAIGYTF	TGTGCCAGCACCCTAGGGGGGGCGATTGGCTACACCTTC
15	NA	NA	TRBV21-1	TRBJ2-5	CASSKMRFAQETQYF	TGTGCCAGCAGCAAAATGCGATTCGCCCAAGAGACCCAGTACTTC
12	NA	NA	TRBV7-9	TRBJ2-7	CASRAGGVEQYF	TGTGCCAGCAGGGCTGGAGGGGTCGAGCAGTACTTC
14	NA	TRBD2	TRBV19	TRBJ2-2	CASSGRADTGELFF	TGTGCCAGTAGCGGGAGGGCCGACACCGGGGAGCTGTTTTTT
15	NA	TRBD2	TRBV9	TRBJ2-5	CASSVGREGFGTQYF	TGTGCCAGCAGCGTAGGGCGGGAGGGGTTCGGGACCCAGTACTTC
16	NA	NA	TRBV5-6	TRBJ1-6	CASSSGHLGRNSPLHF	TGTGCCAGCAGCTCGGGACATTTGGGACGGAATTCACCCCTCCACTTT
16	NA	NA	TRBV4-1	TRBJ2-3	CASSQSTGMRFRTQYF	TGCGCCAGCAGCCAGAGCACAGGGATGCGGTTCCGGACGCAGTATTTT
15	NA	TRBD2	TRBV7-2	TRBJ2-3	CASSPGLLITDTQYF	TGTGCCAGCAGCCCGGGACTATTAATCACAGATACGCAGTATTTT
14	NA	TRBD2	TRBV20-1	TRBJ2-5	CSASKRGGRKTQYF	TGCAGTGCTAGTAAGCGGGGGGGCAGAAAGACCCAGTACTTC
14	NA	NA	TRBV6-1	TRBJ1-6	CASSEGPGYSPLHF	TGTGCCAGCAGTGAAGGTCCGGGGTATTCACCCCTCCACTTT
17	NA	TRBD1	TRBV15	TRBJ2-6	CATSRGTQGGGANVLTF	TGTGCCACCAGCAGAGGAACACAGGGGGGTGGGGCCAACGTCCTGACTTTC
18	NA	TRBD2	TRBV7-2	TRBJ2-2	CASTPGLAGVMYTGELFF	TGTGCCAGCACGCCGGGACTAGCGGGAGTTATGTACACCGGGGAGCTGTTTTTT
16	few	TRBD1	TRBV19	TRBJ1-5	CASSPRTGALNQPQHF	TGTGCCAGTAGTCCAAGGACAGGGGCGTTGAATCAGCCCCAGCATTTT
15	once	TRBD1	TRBV7-8	TRBJ2-3	CASSFDRGQADTQYF	TGTGCCAGCAGCTTCGATAGGGGGCAGGCAGATACGCAGTATTTT
15	once	NA	TRBV2	TRBJ1-4	CASSQRVSTNEKLFF	TGTGCCAGCAGCCAACGCGTGTCAACTAATGAAAAACTGTTTTTT
14	NA	NA	TRBV30	TRBJ1-2	CAWSVERGRRGYTF	TGTGCCTGGAGTGTAGAAAGGGGTCGGCGTGGCTACACCTTC
14	NA	NA	TRBV3-1/TRBV3-2	TRBJ2-2	CASSQVRGTGELFF	TGTGCCAGCAGCCAAGTTAGGGGCACCGGGGAGCTGTTTTTT
15	NA	TRBD2	TRBV6-2/TRBV6-3	TRBJ2-3	CASSYSAGGTDTQYF	TGTGCCAGCAGTTACTCAGCGGGAGGCACAGATACGCAGTATTTT
13	NA	NA	TRBV7-9	TRBJ1-5	CASSREGYQPQHF	TGTGCCAGCAGCCGAGAGGGTTATCAGCCCCAGCATTTT
15	few	TRBD1	TRBV19	TRBJ1-4	CASSIGGQGSEKLFF	TGTGCCAGTAGTATCGGGGGACAGGGAAGTGAAAAACTGTTTTTT
17	NA	TRBD2	TRBV7-3	TRBJ2-2	CASSLRPGLVRGGELFF	TGTGCCAGCAGCTTAAGACCCGGACTAGTACGGGGCGGGGAGCTGTTTTTT
19	NA	TRBD2	TRBV7-8	TRBJ2-4	CASSARLAGALGGKNIQYF	TGTGCCAGCAGCGCAAGACTAGCGGGGGCCCTCGGTGGCAAAAACATTCAGTACTTC
15	NA	NA	TRBV28	TRBJ1-5	CASNGPSRENQPQHF	TGTGCCAGCAACGGACCTAGCCGCGAAAATCAGCCCCAGCATTTT
14	few	TRBD1	TRBV5-1	TRBJ1-2	CASSLNAGGEGYTF	TGCGCCAGCAGCTTGAACGCAGGGGGAGAAGGCTACACCTTC
12	NA	NA	TRBV12-3/TRBV12-4	TRBJ2-3	CASSINTDTQYF	TGTGCCAGCAGTATCAACACAGATACGCAGTATTTT
12	NA	NA	TRBV28	TRBJ1-2	CASSSLNYGYTF	TGTGCCAGCAGTTCCCTTAACTATGGCTACACCTTC
13	NA	TRBD1	TRBV12-3/TRBV12-4	TRBJ1-1	CASRRQGSTEAFF	TGTGCCAGCAGGAGACAGGGGTCCACTGAAGCTTTCTTT
14	NA	NA	TRBV6-6	TRBJ2-7	CASSYERFAYEQYF	TGTGCCAGCAGTTACGAGAGGTTTGCCTACGAGCAGTACTTC
15	NA	TRBD1	TRBV7-8	TRBJ2-7	CASSSPGQGFYEQYF	TGTGCCAGCAGCTCCCCGGGACAGGGGTTCTACGAGCAGTACTTC
15	NA	NA	TRBV27	TRBJ1-2	CASSLGGRVRDGYTF	TGTGCCAGCAGTTTAGGGGGCAGGGTTCGGGATGGCTACACCTTC
13	NA	NA	TRBV11-2	TRBJ1-1	CASSLDRDTEAFF	TGTGCCAGCAGCTTAGACAGGGACACTGAAGCTTTCTTT
18	once	TRBD2	TRBV4-2	TRBJ2-1	CASSQVYGDYRINNEQFF	TGTGCCAGCAGCCAAGTTTATGGGGACTACAGAATAAACAATGAGCAGTTCTTC
16	few	NA	TRBV6-6	TRBJ2-7	CASSPSGAYGGSEQYF	TGTGCCAGCAGTCCGAGTGGAGCGTACGGAGGCTCCGAGCAGTACTTC
17	NA	TRBD1	TRBV5-5	TRBJ1-6	CASSPGTGWAYNSPLHF	TGTGCCAGCAGCCCTGGGACAGGGTGGGCCTATAATTCACCCCTCCACTTT
18	NA	TRBD2	TRBV18	TRBJ2-5	CASSPGFGTSASRGTQYF	TGTGCCAGCTCACCTGGTTTCGGAACTAGCGCTTCAAGAGGGACCCAGTACTTC
15	NA	TRBD2	TRBV19	TRBJ2-1	CASSTTSGRDSVEFF	TGTGCCAGTAGTACGACTAGCGGGAGGGATTCAGTAGAGTTCTTC
13	once	NA	TRBV30	TRBJ2-1	CACSQWAYNEQFF	TGTGCCTGTAGCCAGTGGGCCTACAATGAGCAGTTCTTC
16	NA	TRBD2	TRBV7-9	TRBJ2-7	CASSANYFGGGYEQYF	TGTGCCAGCAGCGCTAACTACTTCGGCGGGGGCTACGAGCAGTACTTC
15	NA	NA	TRBV9	TRBJ2-1	CASSVDIRSYNEQFF	TGTGCCAGCAGCGTTGACATCCGCTCCTACAATGAGCAGTTCTTC